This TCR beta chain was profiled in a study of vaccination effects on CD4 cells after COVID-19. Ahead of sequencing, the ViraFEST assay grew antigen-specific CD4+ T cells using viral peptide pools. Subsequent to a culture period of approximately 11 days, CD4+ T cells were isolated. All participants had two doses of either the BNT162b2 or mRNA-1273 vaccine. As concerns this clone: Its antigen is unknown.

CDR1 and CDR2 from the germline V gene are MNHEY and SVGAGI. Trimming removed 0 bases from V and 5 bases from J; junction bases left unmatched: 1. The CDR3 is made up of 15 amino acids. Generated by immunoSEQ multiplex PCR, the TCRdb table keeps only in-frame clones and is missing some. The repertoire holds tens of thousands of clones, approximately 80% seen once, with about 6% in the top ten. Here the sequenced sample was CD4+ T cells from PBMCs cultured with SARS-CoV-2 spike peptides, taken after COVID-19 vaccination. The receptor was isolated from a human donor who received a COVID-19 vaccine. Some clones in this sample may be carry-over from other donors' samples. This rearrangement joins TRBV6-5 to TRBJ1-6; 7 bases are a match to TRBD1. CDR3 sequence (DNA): TGTGCCAGCAGTTACTCTGACAGGGATAATTCACCCCTCCACTTT. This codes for CASSYSDRDNSPLHF.